This is a list of T cell receptor beta chains from one sample in a study of ipilimumab plus nivolumab after autologous stem cell transplantation. The table came from immunoSEQ multiplex PCR; TCRdb's copy has only in-frame clones and leaves some out. The table has 43,000 or so clones, nearly 90% seen once. Sequenced material: PBMCs, taken in a trial of ipilimumab plus nivolumab as post-transplant consolidation. The receptors originated from a male donor with multiple myeloma. Each CDR3 is given with its conserved first and last residue. D genes are given only for firm matches. Rows give clone size only sometimes, using once, few, many, or a class for an expanded clone.

CDR3 DNA: TGTGCCATCAGCCGACAGGGGGCGCCAGGAAACACCATATATTTT
CDR3 protein: CAISRQGAPGNTIYF
D gene: TRBD1
clone size: .
V gene: TRBV10-3
J gene: TRBJ1-3

CDR3 DNA: TGTGCCAGTAGTATTGGGGCAGGAGCGATCACTGGAAACACCATATATTTT
CDR3 protein: CASSIGAGAITGNTIYF
D gene: .
clone size: .
V gene: TRBV19
J gene: TRBJ1-3

CDR3 DNA: TGTGCCAGCAGCCAAGGACAGGGGGGTGATGAGCAGTTCTTC
CDR3 protein: CASSQGQGGDEQFF
D gene: TRBD1
clone size: .
V gene: TRBV7-2
J gene: TRBJ2-1

CDR3 DNA: TGTGCCAGCAGCTTAATAGCAGGGAACACCGGGGAGCTGTTTTTT
CDR3 protein: CASSLIAGNTGELFF
D gene: .
clone size: .
V gene: TRBV7-3
J gene: TRBJ2-2

CDR3 DNA: TGTGCCAGCAGCTTAAAGCCTCGGGGCTCCTACGAGCAGTACTTC
CDR3 protein: CASSLKPRGSYEQYF
D gene: .
clone size: .
V gene: TRBV5-6
J gene: TRBJ2-7

CDR3 DNA: TGTGCCAGCTCACCCGACAGGACCCCAAATGAAAAACTGTTTTTT
CDR3 protein: CASSPDRTPNEKLFF
D gene: .
clone size: .
V gene: TRBV18
J gene: TRBJ1-4

CDR3 DNA: TGTGCCAGCAGCTACGGTCTGAGGGGGGGAGGTGGGTTCTTC
CDR3 protein: CASSYGLRGGGGFF
D gene: .
clone size: .
V gene: TRBV11-2
J gene: TRBJ2-1

CDR3 DNA: TGCGCCAGCAGCTTGAGTCCCATTGCGTACTCACCCCTCCACTTT
CDR3 protein: CASSLSPIAYSPLHF
D gene: .
clone size: .
V gene: TRBV5-1
J gene: TRBJ1-6

CDR3 DNA: TGTGCCAGCAGCATAAGCGGGGACATCACAGATACGCAGTATTTT
CDR3 protein: CASSISGDITDTQYF
D gene: .
clone size: once
V gene: TRBV7-3
J gene: TRBJ2-3

CDR3 DNA: TGTGCCAGCTCACCAGGGATCGCAACTAATGAAAAACTGTTTTTT
CDR3 protein: CASSPGIATNEKLFF
D gene: .
clone size: .
V gene: TRBV18
J gene: TRBJ1-4

CDR3 DNA: TGTGCCAGCAGCGTAAGGGGAGACCTTGGGGAGCCCCAGCATTTT
CDR3 protein: CASSVRGDLGEPQHF
D gene: .
clone size: .
V gene: TRBV9
J gene: TRBJ1-5

CDR3 DNA: TGCAGCGTTGGACAGGGTACTCAAGAGACCCAGTACTTC
CDR3 protein: CSVGQGTQETQYF
D gene: TRBD1
clone size: .
V gene: TRBV29-1
J gene: TRBJ2-5

CDR3 DNA: TGCGCCAGCAGCCTCCGTCCCGGGACAGGGGCGAACACTGAAGCTTTCTTT
CDR3 protein: CASSLRPGTGANTEAFF
D gene: TRBD1
clone size: .
V gene: TRBV5-1
J gene: TRBJ1-1

CDR3 DNA: TGTGCCATCAGCCAGATAGCGGGTTCCAACAATGAGCAGTTCTTC
CDR3 protein: CAISQIAGSNNEQFF
D gene: TRBD2
clone size: .
V gene: TRBV10-3
J gene: TRBJ2-1

CDR3 DNA: TGTGCCAGCAGCCTCTCTCATTACTTTGGAAACACCATATATTTT
CDR3 protein: CASSLSHYFGNTIYF
D gene: .
clone size: .
V gene: TRBV7-6
J gene: TRBJ1-3

CDR3 DNA: TGTGCCAGTAGTAACCCAGAGGACCCTAATGAAAAACTGTTTTTT
CDR3 protein: CASSNPEDPNEKLFF
D gene: .
clone size: .
V gene: TRBV19
J gene: TRBJ1-4

CDR3 DNA: TGTGCCAGTGGACTAGCGGGAGTGTACGAGCAGTACTTC
CDR3 protein: CASGLAGVYEQYF
D gene: TRBD2
clone size: .
V gene: TRBV6-5
J gene: TRBJ2-7

CDR3 DNA: TGTGCCAGCAGCCGAGCGTCCAATAGCAATCAGCCCCAGCATTTT
CDR3 protein: CASSRASNSNQPQHF
D gene: .
clone size: .
V gene: TRBV6-5
J gene: TRBJ1-5

CDR3 DNA: TGTGCCAGTAGTACCACCCGGTTCTACGAGCAGTACTTC
CDR3 protein: CASSTTRFYEQYF
D gene: .
clone size: .
V gene: TRBV19
J gene: TRBJ2-7

CDR3 DNA: TGCGCCAGCAGCTTGATACCCGGGGCCCAAGGCCAAGAGACCCAGTACTTC
CDR3 protein: CASSLIPGAQGQETQYF
D gene: .
clone size: .
V gene: TRBV5-1
J gene: TRBJ2-5

CDR3 DNA: TGTGCCAGCAGCCCTTGGACAGGGGGAGAGACCCAGTACTTC
CDR3 protein: CASSPWTGGETQYF
D gene: TRBD1
clone size: .
V gene: TRBV7-2
J gene: TRBJ2-5

CDR3 DNA: TGCGCCAGCAGCTTGGTGGGGAATGAGCAGTACTTC
CDR3 protein: CASSLVGNEQYF
D gene: .
clone size: .
V gene: TRBV5-1
J gene: TRBJ2-7

CDR3 DNA: TGTGCCAGCAGCGTCTATCACCCTACTGGGGTGGATGGCTACACCTTC
CDR3 protein: CASSVYHPTGVDGYTF
D gene: .
clone size: .
V gene: TRBV9
J gene: TRBJ1-2

CDR3 DNA: TGTGCCAGCAGTTACTCCCCGACAGAGTCAGATACGCAGTATTTT
CDR3 protein: CASSYSPTESDTQYF
D gene: .
clone size: .
V gene: TRBV6-5
J gene: TRBJ2-3

CDR3 DNA: TGCAGCGTTCGACAGGATGGCGACGAGCAGTACTTC
CDR3 protein: CSVRQDGDEQYF
D gene: .
clone size: .
V gene: TRBV29-1
J gene: TRBJ2-7

CDR3 DNA: TGTGCCAGCCTAAAGCCCCTTGGGACCACAGATACGCAGTATTTT
CDR3 protein: CASLKPLGTTDTQYF
D gene: .
clone size: .
V gene: TRBV6-4
J gene: TRBJ2-3

CDR3 DNA: TGTGCCAGCAGTTCCAATGGGGGCAATGAGCAGTTCTTC
CDR3 protein: CASSSNGGNEQFF
D gene: .
clone size: .
V gene: TRBV6-5
J gene: TRBJ2-1